Shown below are 22 T cell receptor beta chains from a single sample sequenced in a study of blood T cell repertoires in COVID-19. Method: immunoSEQ multiplex PCR; TCRdb's copy keeps in-frame clones and lacks some. Among roughly 230,000 clones, around 87% were seen once, and the ten largest hold around 2.3%. Input material: peripheral blood. These TCRs come from a woman in her sixties with COVID-19, enrolled during active disease.

V is TRBV2 and J is TRBJ2-3; 7 nucleotides agree with TRBD1. This CDR3 comprises 15 residues. Per germline, CDR1 SNHLY and CDR2 FYNNEI. With 5 bases clipped from V and 1 base from J, the junction kept 6 bases outside the gene matches. CDR3 bases: TGTGCCAGCAGTCTCCGGGACAGACGCACAGATACGCAGTATTTT. Translating gives CASSLRDRRTDTQYF.

This clone occurred once. J is TRBJ1-1 and V is TRBV11-2, with 7 bases matching TRBD1. Germline V gene data show CDR1 as SGHAT and CDR2 as FQNNGV. The CDR3 contains 16 residues. V shed 5 bases and J 1 base; nucleotides not matched to a gene: 10. For the CDR3, the DNA is TGTGCCAGCAGCCCCCGGGACAGAGTACCGAACACTGAAGCTTTCTTT. Translation: CASSPRDRVPNTEAFF.

The chain employs TRBV3-1 (or the pseudogene TRBV3-2) and TRBJ2-7; possibly TRBD2 for D (5 bases). The CDR3 spans 14 residues. The germline V gene has CDR1 LGHDT and CDR2 YNNKEL (reference sequence). With 0 bases removed from V and 4 bases from J, the gap between germline ends came to 10 bases. CDR3: CASSQDLRGYEQYF. The CDR3 nucleotides are TGTGCCAGCAGCCAAGATCTTCGGGGTTACGAGCAGTACTTC.

DNA for the CDR3: TGCAGCGTCGGGCCCCGACAGGGTTCCTATGGCTACACCTTC. It specifies CSVGPRQGSYGYTF. The V and J genes are TRBV29-1 and TRBJ1-2, with 7 bases matching TRBD1. Looked up from germline, CDR1 is SQVTM and CDR2 is ANQGSEA. Losses at the gene ends were 6 bases for V and 4 bases for J; bases not matched to a gene: 11. The CDR3 runs to 14 residues.

The V gene is TRBV6-5, the J gene TRBJ1-4; the match to TRBD1 covers 7 bases. This CDR3 has 14 amino acids. Germline V lookup: CDR1 MNHEY, CDR2 SVGAGI. The V segment lost 8 bases and the J segment 4 bases; nucleotides outside the gene matches: 7. This chain's CDR3 is CASGAGGLNEKLFF. The CDR3 DNA reads TGTGCCAGCGGGGCAGGGGGGCTTAATGAAAAACTGTTTTTT.

The chain recombines TRBV7-2 with TRBJ2-7; TRBD1 agrees at 9 bases. The J segment lost 5 bases and the V segment lost 3 bases, leaving 5 bases of the junction unmatched. This CDR3 is built from 14 residues. Germline lookup yields CDR1 SGHTA and CDR2 FQGNSA. The CDR3 bases are TGTGCCAGCAGCTTGGGACAGGGTAGCAACGAGCAGTACTTC. As protein: CASSLGQGSNEQYF.

J is TRBJ1-5 and V is TRBV7-9; D not resolved. Germline V CDR1 and CDR2: SEHNR, FQNEAQ (reference sequence). Trimming took off 0 bases at V and 3 bases at J, with 12 bases between the two ends. The CDR3 has 16 residues. Written as DNA, the CDR3 is TGTGCCAGCAGCTTAGCGTTGGCGGGCCACAATCAGCCCCAGCATTTT. Translation: CASSLALAGHNQPQHF.

Here the CDR3 reads CASSYATGGAEGYTF. The CDR3 DNA reads TGTGCCAGCAGTTACGCGACAGGGGGCGCTGAGGGCTACACCTTC. The V and J genes are TRBV6-2 or TRBV6-3 and TRBJ1-2; 10 nucleotides agree with TRBD1. The CDR3 sequence is 15 residues long. Trimming removed 2 bases from V and 8 bases from J; junction bases left unmatched: 8. Germline-derived CDR1 and CDR2 are MNHEY and SVGEGT.

The chain carries TRBV19 and TRBJ2-2, with TRBD1 matching over 9 bases. Germline lookup yields CDR1 LNHDA and CDR2 SQIVND (reference sequence). This CDR3 region has 14 residues. After removal of 10 bases from V and 5 bases from J, the junction contained 8 bases not matched to a gene. The CDR3 here is CAIKSGQGTGELFF. The DNA of the CDR3 is TGTGCCATCAAGTCGGGACAGGGAACCGGGGAGCTGTTTTTT.

The chain joins TRBV6-2 or TRBV6-3 to TRBJ2-7; D is perhaps TRBD1 (5 bases). Germline values: CDR1 MNHEY, CDR2 SVGEGT. CDR3 length: 18 residues. V was cut by 0 bases and J by 8 bases, with 26 bases left in between. The CDR3: CASSYSNLVTEDSKKQYF. The DNA for the CDR3 is TGTGCCAGCAGTTACTCGAACCTCGTGACAGAGGATTCGAAGAAGCAGTACTTC.

The chain uses TRBV9 and TRBJ2-3, with TRBD2 as a possible D gene (6 bases). The V end was cut by 0 bases, the J end by 2 bases, with 13 bases between. The CDR3 extends over 16 amino acids. CDR1 SGDLS and CDR2 YYNGEE come from the germline V gene. DNA for the CDR3: TGTGCCAGCAGCGTAGATACGGGGGACGACACAGATACGCAGTATTTT. Protein sequence: CASSVDTGDDTDTQYF.

This clone was seen a handful of times. The junction shows a germline mismatch at one end, possibly a read error. This chain joins TRBV6-1 and TRBJ1-2, with no clear D. This CDR3 has 14 residues. Germline V gene sequence: CDR1 MNHNS, CDR2 SASEGT. This CDR3 reads CATSDGRVYGGYTF. CDR3 bases: TGTGCCACCAGTGACGGGAGGGTATACGGTGGCTACACCTTC.

The rearrangement joins TRBV2 to TRBJ1-2; 7 bases are a match to TRBD1. Germline CDR1 and CDR2: SNHLY and FYNNEI. The CDR3 has 16 residues. Trimming cost V 5 bases and J 2 bases; bases outside gene matches: 11. The CDR3 region is CASSYDRQGANYGYTF. CDR3 DNA sequence: TGTGCCAGCAGTTACGATCGACAGGGTGCGAACTATGGCTACACCTTC.

The chain is built from TRBV30 and TRBJ1-1; D remains unclear. The germline V gene encodes CDR1 GTSNPN and CDR2 SVGIG (reference sequence). V was shortened by 1 base and J by 7 bases, with 10 bases between the two germline ends. The CDR3 covers 12 residues. The CDR3 reads CAWSGGPGEAFF. The CDR3 bases are TGTGCCTGGAGTGGAGGGCCAGGTGAAGCTTTCTTT.

V is TRBV6-2 or TRBV6-3 and J is TRBJ2-5; D unresolved. Trimming left V 0 bases short and J 4 bases short, with 3 bases between. The CDR3 is 12 amino acids. CDR1 is MNHEY and CDR2 is SVGEGT in the germline V gene. CDR3 nucleotides: TGTGCCAGCAGTTACTCGAGAGAGACCCAGTACTTC. Amino acid sequence: CASSYSRETQYF.

The chain combines TRBV11-2 with TRBJ2-7, with a possible D match to TRBD1 (5 bases). The length of the CDR3 is 14 residues. Germline CDR1 and CDR2: SGHAT and FQNNGV. The V end was cut by 2 bases, the J end by 3 bases, with 11 bases between. The CDR3 loop is CASSLRGSFYEQYF. DNA for the CDR3: TGTGCCAGCAGCTTAAGGGGCTCTTTCTACGAGCAGTACTTC.

The rearrangement links TRBV5-1 to TRBJ1-2; D is perhaps TRBD1 (5 bases). Trimming shortened V by 4 bases and J by 4 bases, and 14 bases separated the two germline ends. The CDR3 has 14 amino acids. The germline V gene encodes CDR1 SGHRS and CDR2 YFSETQ. The CDR3 loop reads CASSPGDSLYGYTF. The CDR3 DNA reads as TGCGCCAGCAGCCCTGGCGACAGTCTCTATGGCTACACCTTC.

The chain is built from TRBV6-5 and TRBJ2-2; 8 bases match TRBD2. The V and J ends lost 2 bases and 4 bases, in that order; junction bases with no gene match: 3. CDR3 length: 15 amino acids. CDR1 is MNHEY, CDR2 SVGAGI, per germline. As DNA, the CDR3 is TGTGCCAGCAGTTACATCGGGGGGGGCACCGGGGAGCTGTTTTTT. Translated, it gives CASSYIGGGTGELFF.

This rearrangement joins TRBV7-2 to TRBJ1-4, with D possibly being TRBD1 (5 bases). Trimming pared 4 bases from V and 0 bases from J, leaving 12 bases between. The CDR3 is 16 amino acids. Germline CDR1 SGHTA, CDR2 FQGNSA. CDR3 nucleotide sequence: TGTGCCAGCAGCTCCCGCTCGACAGCAACTAATGAAAAACTGTTTTTT. It translates to CASSSRSTATNEKLFF.

Written as DNA, the CDR3 is TGCAGCGTTGATAGGGGGTTGGGCACTGAAGCTTTCTTT. It translates to CSVDRGLGTEAFF. The chain couples TRBV29-1 to TRBJ1-1, with D perhaps matching TRBD1 (6 bases). Trimming took 3 bases from V and 4 from J, leaving 12 bases between them. The CDR3 loop spans 13 amino acids. CDR1 is SQVTM, CDR2 ANQGSEA, per germline.

The rearrangement uses TRBV4-3 and TRBJ2-6; 8 bases fit TRBD1. The CDR3 has 16 residues. Germline-derived CDR1 and CDR2 are LGHNA and YSLEER. With V trimmed by 2 bases and J by 3 bases, 3 bases remained unmatched. CDR3 amino acids: CASSQTGGGGANVLTF. Here the CDR3 DNA reads TGCGCCAGCAGCCAAACAGGGGGAGGTGGGGCCAACGTCCTGACTTTC.

J is TRBJ2-7 and V is TRBV19, with D possibly TRBD1 on 6 matching bases. V lost 3 bases to trimming and J lost 3 bases, with 15 bases between them. The germline gives CDR1 LNHDA, CDR2 SQIVND (reference sequence). This CDR3 has 15 amino acids. The CDR3 sequence is CASSMGAVGNYEQYF. The DNA for the CDR3 is TGTGCCAGTAGTATGGGGGCTGTTGGCAACTACGAGCAGTACTTC.